This TCR beta chain was obtained from a study of blood T cell repertoires in COVID-19. Profiling relied on immunoSEQ multiplex PCR, and the TCRdb table lists in-frame clones only, not all of them. The profile shows approximately 230,000 clones, approximately 84% of them singletons. Grouping used clinical history reported by participants in a survey and questionnaire. The CDR3 is 14 residues long. The germline gives CDR1 LNHDA, CDR2 SQIVND (reference sequence). The ends were cut back, 5 bases at V and 3 bases at J, with 8 bases in the middle. The sample was PBMCs or T cells enriched from blood (not recorded which). The receptor's source is a man between 18 and 29 years old who had recovered from COVID-19. V is TRBV19 and J is TRBJ2-6; D is ambiguous. CDR3 bases: TGTGCCAGTAGTCGATTCGGTGGGGCCAACGTCCTGACTTTC. It yields the protein CASSRFGGANVLTF.